This T cell receptor (beta chain) was documented in a study of regulatory T cells in long-lasting Graves disease. The time point here: newly diagnosed GD, antithyroid drugs for less than 3 months. The TCR library was prepared using RNA isolated from PBMCs. In its sample, this clonotype was seen a few times. Libraries of TCR beta came from iRepertoire HTBI primers plus Arm-PCR of CDR3 regions. Each CDR3 protein gets one entry after TCRdb re-called the multiplex PCR reads with MiXCR. The data show 500,000 or so distinct CDR3 sequences, 15% to 20% seen once. These same records also appear under a second study, on T cells in Graves' hyperthyroidism and ophthalmopathy. That work states: Graves' hyperthyroidism showing no ophthalmopathy progression within 18 months was considered stable.

The sequenced sample was peripheral blood mononuclear cells (PBMCs), obtained at new diagnosis, from a patient treated with antithyroid drugs. The clonotype originates from a woman aged 40-60 years with Graves disease.

DNA for the CDR3: TGCGCCAGCAGCTCCCACCCCGGACTTTCGAACACCGGGGAGCTGTTTTTT. It translates to CASSSHPGLSNTGELFF. The gene calls are TRBV5-1 and TRBJ2-2, with D possibly TRBD2 on 5 matching bases. CDR1 is SGHRS and CDR2 is YFSETQ in the germline V gene. V lost 3 bases and J 0 bases, leaving 15 bases between the germline ends. The CDR3 runs to 17 residues.